Listed below are T cell receptor beta chains from one sample, sequenced in a study of T-cell reconstitution after alpha-beta-depleted transplantation in children. TCRdb re-called the PCR reads through MiXCR, storing one row per CDR3 protein. The sample shows some 300,000 distinct CDR3 sequences, 10% of them seen only once. The material sequenced was PBMCs from the stem cell graft donor, taken from the stem cell graft. Receptor source: a human donor who donated a stem cell graft to a child with acute lymphoblastic leukemia. Each CDR3 is given with its conserved first and last residue. Clone size is stated in some rows and not others, as once, few, many or a class when expanded.

V	size	J	CDR3
TRBV3-1	few	TRBJ2-1	CASSALLRDSGSFVEQFF
TRBV10-3	.	TRBJ2-1	CAISEFMDEQFF
TRBV28	few	TRBJ1-6	CASSSDRASPLHF
TRBV6-5	.	TRBJ2-3	CASSYGGTTTNTQYF
TRBV7-2	few	TRBJ2-2	CASSLDGGANTGELFF
TRBV12-3/TRBV12-4	.	TRBJ1-2	CASSSRTGHYGYTF
TRBV6-2/TRBV6-3	few	TRBJ2-7	CASSYSTWLIADYEQYF
TRBV7-9	.	TRBJ1-2	CASSPSGQGLYGYTF
TRBV6-5	.	TRBJ2-7	CASSYTLAGVNEQYF
TRBV7-2	.	TRBJ1-1	CASSSQAYTEAFF
TRBV7-9	once	TRBJ2-1	CASSFHSNLNEQFF
TRBV12-3/TRBV12-4	.	TRBJ2-3	CATLWAQGAGDTQYF
TRBV29-1	few	TRBJ2-3	CSVSAGFTDTQYF
TRBV5-6	few	TRBJ2-1	CASSLVPRGSSYNEQFF
TRBV5-1	few	TRBJ1-2	CASSPRGDYGYTF
TRBV4-1	few	TRBJ2-3	CASSHELSDTQYF
TRBV29-1	.	TRBJ1-1	CSVAPGGPVTEAFF
TRBV12-3/TRBV12-4	many	TRBJ2-2	CASRQMGQGLTGELFF
TRBV7-2	few	TRBJ2-7	CASSLAIAGGYEQYF
TRBV7-2	.	TRBJ2-1	CASSLGPGSGNEQFF
TRBV20-1	many	TRBJ2-7	CSARGDYLWEQYF
TRBV4-1	many	TRBJ2-7	CASSYAIGNYEQYF
TRBV10-3	few	TRBJ2-7	CAISKRTGTGVTYEQYF
TRBV5-1	.	TRBJ2-2	CASSLAGPNGELFF
TRBV4-1	few	TRBJ2-1	CASSRADNEQFF
TRBV20-1	few	TRBJ2-7	CSAERTGSSYEQYF
TRBV7-8	few	TRBJ1-6	CASSLARNSPLHF